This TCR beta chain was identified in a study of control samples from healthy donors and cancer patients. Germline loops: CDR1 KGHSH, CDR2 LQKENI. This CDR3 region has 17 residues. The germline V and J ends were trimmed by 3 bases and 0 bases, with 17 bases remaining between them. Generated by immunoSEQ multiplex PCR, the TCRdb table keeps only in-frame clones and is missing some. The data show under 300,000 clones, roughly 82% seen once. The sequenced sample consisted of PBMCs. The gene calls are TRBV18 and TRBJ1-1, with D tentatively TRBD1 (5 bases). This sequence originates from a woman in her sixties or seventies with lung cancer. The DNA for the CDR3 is TGTGCCAGCTCACCCGGGGGTGTTAGGAAGTTGAACACTGAAGCTTTCTTT. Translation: CASSPGGVRKLNTEAFF.